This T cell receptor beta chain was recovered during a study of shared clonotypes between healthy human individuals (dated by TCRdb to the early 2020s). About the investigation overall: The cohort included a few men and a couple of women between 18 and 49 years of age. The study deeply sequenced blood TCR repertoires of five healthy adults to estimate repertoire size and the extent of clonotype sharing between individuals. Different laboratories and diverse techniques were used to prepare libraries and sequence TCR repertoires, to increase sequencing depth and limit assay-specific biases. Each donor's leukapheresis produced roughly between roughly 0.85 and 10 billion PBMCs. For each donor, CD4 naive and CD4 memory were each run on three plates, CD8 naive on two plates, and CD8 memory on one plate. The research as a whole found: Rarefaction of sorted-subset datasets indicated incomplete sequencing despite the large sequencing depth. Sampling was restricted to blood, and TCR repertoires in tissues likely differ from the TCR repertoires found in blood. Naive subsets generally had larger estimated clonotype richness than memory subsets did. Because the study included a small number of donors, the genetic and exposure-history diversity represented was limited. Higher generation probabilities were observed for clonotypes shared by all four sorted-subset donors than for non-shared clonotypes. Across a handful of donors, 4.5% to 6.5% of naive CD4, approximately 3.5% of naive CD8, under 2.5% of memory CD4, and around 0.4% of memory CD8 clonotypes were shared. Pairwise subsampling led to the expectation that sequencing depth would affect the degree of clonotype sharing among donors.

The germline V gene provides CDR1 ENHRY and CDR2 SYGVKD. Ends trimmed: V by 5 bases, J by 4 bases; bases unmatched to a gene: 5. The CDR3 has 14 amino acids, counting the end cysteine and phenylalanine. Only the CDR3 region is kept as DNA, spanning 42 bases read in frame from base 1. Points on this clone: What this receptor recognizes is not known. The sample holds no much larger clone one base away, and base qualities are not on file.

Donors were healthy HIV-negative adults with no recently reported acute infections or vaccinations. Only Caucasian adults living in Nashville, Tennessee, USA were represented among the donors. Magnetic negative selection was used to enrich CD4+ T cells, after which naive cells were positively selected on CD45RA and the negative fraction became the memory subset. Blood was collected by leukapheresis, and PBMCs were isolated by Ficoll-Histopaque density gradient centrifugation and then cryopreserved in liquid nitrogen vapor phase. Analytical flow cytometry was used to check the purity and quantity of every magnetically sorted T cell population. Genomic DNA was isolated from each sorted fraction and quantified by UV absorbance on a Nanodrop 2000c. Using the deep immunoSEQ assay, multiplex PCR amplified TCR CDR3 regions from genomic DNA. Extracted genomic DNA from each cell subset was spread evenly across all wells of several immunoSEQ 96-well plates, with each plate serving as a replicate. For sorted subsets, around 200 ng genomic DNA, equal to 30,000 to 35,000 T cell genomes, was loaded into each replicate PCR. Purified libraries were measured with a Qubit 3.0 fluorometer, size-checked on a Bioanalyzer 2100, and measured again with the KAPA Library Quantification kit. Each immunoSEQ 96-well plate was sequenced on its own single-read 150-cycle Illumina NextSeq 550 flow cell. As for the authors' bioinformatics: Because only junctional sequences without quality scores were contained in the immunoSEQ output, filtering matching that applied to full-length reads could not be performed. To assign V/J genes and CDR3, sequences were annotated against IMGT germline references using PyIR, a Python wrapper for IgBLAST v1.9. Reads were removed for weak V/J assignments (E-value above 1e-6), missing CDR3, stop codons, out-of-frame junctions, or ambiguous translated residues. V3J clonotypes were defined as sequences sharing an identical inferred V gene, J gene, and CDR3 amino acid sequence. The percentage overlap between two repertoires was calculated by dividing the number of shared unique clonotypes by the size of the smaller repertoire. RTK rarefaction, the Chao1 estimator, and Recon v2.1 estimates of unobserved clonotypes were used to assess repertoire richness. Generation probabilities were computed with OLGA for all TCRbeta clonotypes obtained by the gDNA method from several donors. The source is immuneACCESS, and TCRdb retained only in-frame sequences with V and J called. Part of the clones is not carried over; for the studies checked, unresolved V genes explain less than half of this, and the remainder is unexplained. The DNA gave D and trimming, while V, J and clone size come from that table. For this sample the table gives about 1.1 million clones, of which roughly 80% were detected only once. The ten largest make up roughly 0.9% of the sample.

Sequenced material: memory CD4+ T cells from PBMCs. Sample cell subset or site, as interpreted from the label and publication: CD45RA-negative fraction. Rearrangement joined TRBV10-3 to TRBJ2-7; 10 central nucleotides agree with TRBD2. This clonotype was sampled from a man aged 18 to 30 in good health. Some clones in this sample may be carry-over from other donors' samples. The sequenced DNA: TGTGCCATCAGTTCTAGCGGGAGCGGATACGAGCAGTACTTC. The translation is CAISSSGSGYEQYF.